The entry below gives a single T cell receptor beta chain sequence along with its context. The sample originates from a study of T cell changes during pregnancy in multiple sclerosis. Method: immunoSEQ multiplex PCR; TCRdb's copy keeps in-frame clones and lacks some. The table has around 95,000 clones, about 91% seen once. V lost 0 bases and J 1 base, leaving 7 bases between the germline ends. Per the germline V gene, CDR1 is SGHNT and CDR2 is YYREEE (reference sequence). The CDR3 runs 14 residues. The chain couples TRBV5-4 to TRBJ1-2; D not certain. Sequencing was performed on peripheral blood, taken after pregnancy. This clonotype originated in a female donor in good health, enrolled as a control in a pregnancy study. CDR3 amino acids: CASSLGSDNYGYTF. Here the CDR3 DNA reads TGTGCCAGCAGCTTGGGTAGCGATAACTATGGCTACACCTTC.